The rows below give T cell receptor beta chains drawn from one sample of a study of cytomegalovirus exposure and HLA in healthy donors. Sequencing used immunoSEQ multiplex PCR; TCRdb keeps in-frame clones, though not all of them. The sample contains over 150,000 clones, more than 70% of which appear only once. Sequencing was done on a sample of PBMCs. The receptors originated from a human donor in good health. CDR3s include the opening cysteine and the closing phenylalanine or tryptophan. D genes are given only for firm matches. Clone size is given for some rows only: seen once, a few or many times, or a class if the clone is expanded.

V gene,clone size,J gene,D gene,CDR3 protein,CDR3 DNA
TRBV5-6,NA,TRBJ1-2,NA,CASSLDSSYGYTF,TGTGCCAGCAGCTTGGACAGTTCCTATGGCTACACCTTC
TRBV5-6,NA,TRBJ1-1,TRBD1,CASSLGQDAFF,TGTGCCAGCAGCCTTGGACAGGATGCTTTCTTT
TRBV5-1,NA,TRBJ1-1,NA,CASSLRTIRGTQKNTEAFF,TGCGCCAGCAGCTTGAGGACGATTAGGGGGACACAAAAGAACACTGAAGCTTTCTTT
TRBV5-1,few,TRBJ2-7,NA,CASKATESSYEQYF,TGCGCCAGCAAAGCGACGGAGAGCTCCTACGAGCAGTACTTC
TRBV11-2,NA,TRBJ1-3,NA,CASSLVQVAGNTIYF,TGTGCCAGCAGCTTAGTGCAGGTCGCTGGAAACACCATATATTTT
TRBV12-5,NA,TRBJ2-5,NA,CASGLEGVGTQYF,TGTGCTAGTGGTTTGGAAGGGGTTGGGACCCAGTACTTC
TRBV6-5,NA,TRBJ1-1,TRBD1,CASKTGGRVNTEAFF,TGTGCCAGCAAAACAGGGGGCAGGGTAAACACTGAAGCTTTCTTT
TRBV6-5,NA,TRBJ1-1,NA,CASRRELNTEAFF,TGTGCCAGCAGGCGGGAGTTGAACACTGAAGCTTTCTTT
TRBV6-5,NA,TRBJ1-5,TRBD1,CASSYGTGVQPQHF,TGTGCCAGCAGTTACGGGACAGGGGTACAGCCCCAGCATTTT
TRBV27,NA,TRBJ1-1,TRBD1,CASSSRPTGVNTEAFF,TGTGCCAGCAGTTCACGACCGACAGGGGTGAACACTGAAGCTTTCTTT
TRBV9,NA,TRBJ1-2,NA,CASSVGSAPNYGYTF,TGTGCCAGCAGCGTAGGAAGCGCCCCTAACTATGGCTACACCTTC
TRBV7-2,NA,TRBJ1-2,TRBD1,CASSLRGLADGYTF,TGTGCCAGCAGCTTAAGGGGGCTGGCGGATGGCTACACCTTC
TRBV7-7,NA,TRBJ2-5,NA,CASSLEDRAGETQYF,TGTGCTAGCAGCTTAGAAGACAGGGCGGGGGAGACCCAGTACTTC
TRBV9,NA,TRBJ2-7,TRBD2,CASSVGLAGGSGYEQYF,TGTGCCAGCAGCGTAGGATTAGCGGGAGGCTCCGGATACGAGCAGTACTTC
TRBV6-5,NA,TRBJ2-3,NA,CASSYLRSTDTQYF,TGTGCCAGCAGTTACTTACGGAGCACAGATACGCAGTATTTT
TRBV6-6,NA,TRBJ1-1,TRBD1,CASSPRGPEAFF,TGTGCCAGCAGTCCGAGGGGGCCTGAAGCTTTCTTT
TRBV12-5,NA,TRBJ2-3,NA,CASGLPQPRQAPSTDTQYF,TGTGCTAGTGGTTTGCCCCAGCCCCGACAGGCCCCTAGCACAGATACGCAGTATTTT
TRBV7-6,few,TRBJ2-7,NA,CASSHVGLEREQYF,TGTGCCAGCAGCCACGTCGGGTTGGAGAGGGAGCAGTACTTC
TRBV6-4,NA,TRBJ2-3,TRBD2,CASRAGLADTDTQYF,TGTGCCAGCAGAGCGGGACTAGCGGATACAGATACGCAGTATTTT
TRBV30,NA,TRBJ1-2,NA,CAWSVLWGDGYGYTF,TGTGCCTGGAGTGTACTCTGGGGGGATGGCTATGGCTACACCTTC
TRBV4-3,NA,TRBJ2-3,NA,CASSHRFGGSTDTQYF,TGCGCCAGCAGCCACCGCTTCGGCGGGAGCACAGATACGCAGTATTTT
TRBV15,NA,TRBJ2-5,TRBD2,CATSRDRGGQETQYF,TGTGCCACCAGCAGAGATCGGGGGGGCCAAGAGACCCAGTACTTC
TRBV7-8,NA,TRBJ2-1,TRBD2,CATTRTGGAGEYEQFF,TGTGCCACCACCCGAACCGGGGGGGCGGGGGAGTATGAGCAGTTCTTC
TRBV29-1,NA,TRBJ1-4,NA,CSVEPAERGEKLFF,TGCAGCGTTGAACCAGCGGAGAGAGGTGAAAAACTGTTTTTT
TRBV30,NA,TRBJ2-5,TRBD2,CAGSGALAGIQETQYF,TGTGCCGGCTCTGGGGCTCTAGCGGGGATTCAAGAGACCCAGTACTTC
TRBV7-9,NA,TRBJ2-1,TRBD2,CASSLEAGPLSEQFF,TGTGCCAGCAGCTTAGAAGCGGGGCCCCTAAGTGAGCAGTTCTTC
TRBV30,NA,TRBJ1-1,NA,CAWDFSSGGLNTEAFF,TGTGCCTGGGATTTCTCCAGCGGAGGATTGAACACTGAAGCTTTCTTT
TRBV10-1,NA,TRBJ2-7,NA,CASSGQHFHEQYF,TGCGCCAGCAGTGGACAGCACTTCCACGAGCAGTACTTC
TRBV7-2,NA,TRBJ1-1,TRBD1,CASSPRQGARLISTEAFF,TGTGCCAGCAGCCCGCGACAGGGGGCGAGGTTAATCAGCACTGAAGCTTTCTTT
TRBV7-2,NA,TRBJ2-3,TRBD2,CASSLGLAGVSTQYF,TGTGCCAGCAGCTTAGGGCTAGCGGGAGTGTCGACGCAGTATTTT
TRBV27,NA,TRBJ1-1,NA,CASSPLTGTNTEAFF,TGTGCCAGCAGTCCCCTGACAGGAACGAACACTGAAGCTTTCTTT
TRBV6-1,once,TRBJ1-4,TRBD1,CASSANRGVNEKLFF,TGTGCCAGCAGTGCCAACAGGGGAGTAAACGAAAAACTGTTTTTT
TRBV5-1,NA,TRBJ2-3,NA,CASSFYRAEDTQYF,TGCGCCAGCAGCTTCTACAGGGCGGAGGATACGCAGTATTTT
TRBV14,NA,TRBJ2-3,TRBD1,CASSLRDRRDTQYF,TGTGCCAGCAGCCTCCGGGACAGGCGAGATACGCAGTATTTT
TRBV28,NA,TRBJ1-1,TRBD1,CASSFQDRGNTEAFF,TGTGCCAGCAGTTTTCAGGACAGGGGCAACACTGAAGCTTTCTTT
TRBV14,NA,TRBJ2-5,NA,CASSQVVVKETQYF,TGTGCCAGCAGCCAAGTCGTTGTAAAAGAGACCCAGTACTTC
TRBV4-1,NA,TRBJ2-1,NA,CASSQVGGSGFEQFF,TGCGCCAGCAGCCAAGTTGGAGGCAGCGGGTTTGAGCAGTTCTTC
TRBV5-8,NA,TRBJ2-2,NA,CASRSRGMNTGELFF,TGTGCCAGCAGGTCCCGGGGGATGAACACCGGGGAGCTGTTTTTT
TRBV7-9,NA,TRBJ2-1,TRBD2,CASSPLIAGVHNEQFF,TGTGCCAGCAGCCCCCTGATAGCGGGGGTTCACAATGAGCAGTTCTTC
TRBV15,once,TRBJ1-5,NA,CATSRDQDRGNQPQHF,TGTGCCACCAGCAGAGATCAGGACAGAGGCAATCAGCCCCAGCATTTT
TRBV5-4,NA,TRBJ1-6,NA,CASSLAGGSRSYNSPLHF,TGTGCCAGCAGCTTGGCGGGGGGTTCACGCTCCTATAATTCACCCCTCCACTTT
TRBV12-5,NA,TRBJ2-7,NA,CASGLNLATHEQYF,TGTGCTAGTGGTTTAAACTTGGCGACTCACGAGCAGTACTTC
TRBV25-1,NA,TRBJ2-5,NA,CASSQKGRALQETQYF,TGTGCCAGCAGTCAAAAGGGCAGGGCCCTCCAAGAGACCCAGTACTTC
TRBV27,NA,TRBJ2-7,NA,CASSFGSKEQYF,TGTGCCAGCAGTTTTGGTAGCAAAGAGCAGTACTTC
TRBV30,NA,TRBJ2-7,TRBD2,CAWGTNGYYEQYF,TGTGCCTGGGGGACTAACGGGTACTACGAGCAGTACTTC
TRBV28,once,TRBJ1-1,NA,CASSSLSGGSGAFF,TGTGCCAGCAGTTCACTCTCAGGAGGATCAGGAGCTTTCTTT
TRBV6-5,NA,TRBJ2-3,TRBD2,CASSVPRTGGRTQYF,TGTGCCAGCAGTGTACCGCGGACGGGGGGGAGGACGCAGTATTTT
TRBV5-1,NA,TRBJ1-1,NA,CASRLLPENTEAFF,TGCGCCAGCAGGCTCCTACCCGAGAACACTGAAGCTTTCTTT
TRBV18,few,TRBJ1-2,TRBD1,CASSPGRQGGYGYTF,TGTGCCAGCTCACCAGGGCGACAGGGTGGGTATGGCTACACCTTC
TRBV15,NA,TRBJ2-5,TRBD2,CATRRGGGARQETQYF,TGTGCCACCAGGCGGGGGGGAGGGGCGCGACAAGAGACCCAGTACTTC
TRBV15,NA,TRBJ1-2,TRBD1,CATSRETQGGYGYTF,TGTGCCACCAGCAGAGAAACGCAGGGGGGCTATGGCTACACCTTC